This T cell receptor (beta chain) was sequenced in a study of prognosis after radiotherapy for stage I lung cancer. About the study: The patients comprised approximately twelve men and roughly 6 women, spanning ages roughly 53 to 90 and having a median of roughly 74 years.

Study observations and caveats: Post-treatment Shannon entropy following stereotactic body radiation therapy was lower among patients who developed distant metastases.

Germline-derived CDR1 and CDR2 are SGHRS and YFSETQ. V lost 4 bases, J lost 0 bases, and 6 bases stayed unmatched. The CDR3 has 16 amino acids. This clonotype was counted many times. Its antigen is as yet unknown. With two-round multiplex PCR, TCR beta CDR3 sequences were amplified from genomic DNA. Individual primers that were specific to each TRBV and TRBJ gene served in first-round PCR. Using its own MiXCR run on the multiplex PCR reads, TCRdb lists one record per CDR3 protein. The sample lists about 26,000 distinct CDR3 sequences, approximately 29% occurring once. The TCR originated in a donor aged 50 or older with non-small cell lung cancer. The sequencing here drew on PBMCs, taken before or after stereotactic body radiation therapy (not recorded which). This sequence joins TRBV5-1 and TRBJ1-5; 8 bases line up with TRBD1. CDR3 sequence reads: CASSRQGNHSNQPQHF. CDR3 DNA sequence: TGCGCCAGCAGCAGACAGGGGAACCATAGCAATCAGCCCCAGCATTTT.